This TCR beta chain was recovered during a study of T-cell reconstitution after alpha-beta-depleted transplantation in children. Study results and limitations: Two months or so post-transplant, alpha-beta T cells reportedly derived from several hundred expanded graft clones.

As it was prepared, the TCRbeta library received unique molecular identifiers. TCRdb re-called the PCR reads through MiXCR, storing one row per CDR3 protein. The repertoire has about 980,000 distinct CDR3 sequences, roughly 29% of them found once; the top ten carry roughly 30%. The J segment lost 5 bases and the V segment lost 7 bases, leaving 11 bases of the junction unmatched. This CDR3 has 14 residues. Germline lookup yields CDR1 SGHRS and CDR2 YFSETQ. The sample holds a few counts of this clonotype. Antigen specificity is unknown. This specimen consisted of PBMCs, mostly from graft donor cells, obtained 360 days after TCRalphabeta/CD19-depleted stem cell transplant. The sequence derives from a boy under two years old who had a stem cell transplant for SCID, so the T cells may come from the graft donor. This chain links TRBV5-1 with TRBJ2-7; 8 bases agree with TRBD1. The chain's CDR3 is CASGTGTGGDEQYF. The CDR3 DNA reads TGCGCCAGCGGAACCGGGACAGGAGGTGACGAGCAGTACTTC.